This is a list of T cell receptor beta chains from one sample in a study of blood T cells in healthy people across ages. TCRdb re-called the 5' RACE reads with MiXCR, one entry per CDR3 protein. The data show over 1,500,000 distinct CDR3 sequences, more than 35% seen once. Source material: blood. The receptors stem from a human donor in good health. The CDR3 runs from the conserved cysteine through the conserved F or W. A D gene is named only where the DNA matches it firmly. Not all rows give a size; the values are once, few, many and, for expanded clones, a class.

clone_size	v_call	j_call	d_call	cdr3_nt	cdr3_aa
many	TRBV6-2/TRBV6-3	TRBJ2-1	-	TGTGCCAGCAGCGCAGACAGCTACAATGAGCAGTTCTTC	CASSADSYNEQFF
-	TRBV7-2	TRBJ2-1	-	TGTGCCAGCAGCTTATGGGGGATTGGAGTGCAAGAGCAGTTCTTC	CASSLWGIGVQEQFF
-	TRBV20-1	TRBJ2-5	-	TGCAGTGCTAGCCCTCGGGGTGAGCAGTACTTC	CSASPRGEQYF
many	TRBV29-1	TRBJ1-1	-	TGCAGCCTCCAGGCCTTCAGGGTGAACACTGAAGCTTTCTTT	CSLQAFRVNTEAFF
many	TRBV20-1	TRBJ2-3	-	TGCAGTGCCGAGCGAACAGATACGCAGTATTTT	CSAERTDTQYF
once	TRBV29-1	TRBJ2-1	TRBD2	TGCAGCATTGAAGGCCTTCCGACAGCCCGGGGGGGGAATGAGCAGTTCTTC	CSIEGLPTARGGNEQFF
-	TRBV12-3/TRBV12-4	TRBJ1-2	-	TGTGCCAGCAGCCCACCCACAGGGTTGGACTATGGCTACACCTTC	CASSPPTGLDYGYTF
-	TRBV20-1	TRBJ1-1	TRBD1	TGCAGTGCTCCCAGGGGGCTTATCACTGAAGCTTTCTTT	CSAPRGLITEAFF
many	TRBV5-5	TRBJ2-4	-	TGTGCCAGCAGCTTTACGGGACAACTCACATTGGGGTACTTC	CASSFTGQLTLGYF
-	TRBV29-1	TRBJ2-5	-	TGCAGCGTTGTTTCGAGCTTGACTGGGACCCAGTACTTC	CSVVSSLTGTQYF
-	TRBV5-4	TRBJ2-3	TRBD2	TGTGCCAGCACCAGCGGGGGGGCAATGGGCACAGATACGCAGTATTTT	CASTSGGAMGTDTQYF
-	TRBV7-6	TRBJ1-5	-	TGTGCCAGCAGCTTAGCGGAAGGGGGAGGTGCCGGTCAGCCCCAGCATTTT	CASSLAEGGGAGQPQHF
few	TRBV5-1	TRBJ1-2	-	TGCGCCAGCAGCCATGACGGGCATGGGTACACCTTC	CASSHDGHGYTF
few	TRBV10-3	TRBJ2-5	-	TGTGCCATCAGCCCCTCCGGGCCTCCGTTCCAAGAGACCCAGTACTTC	CAISPSGPPFQETQYF
-	TRBV27	TRBJ2-2	-	TGTGCCAGCAGACGAAGGGGTTTGTCCGACACCGGGGAGCTGTTTTTT	CASRRRGLSDTGELFF
few	TRBV6-5	TRBJ2-7	-	TGTGCCAGCGGACAAGATCCACACAGGACCTACGAGCAGTACTTC	CASGQDPHRTYEQYF
few	TRBV4-2	TRBJ2-1	-	TGTGCCAGCAGCCAAGATATAAGGGCCCGGCGAGGCTCCTACAATGAGCAGTTCTTC	CASSQDIRARRGSYNEQFF
-	TRBV5-6	TRBJ2-7	-	TGTGCCAGCAGCTTGTTATTCGGCTACGAGCAGTACTTC	CASSLLFGYEQYF
-	TRBV20-1	TRBJ2-7	-	TGCAGTGCTGGAGATGCCCTTAACGCGGACAGAACCTACGAGCAGTACTTC	CSAGDALNADRTYEQYF
-	TRBV5-6	TRBJ2-5	TRBD1	TGTGCCAGCAGCTTTACGACAGGGACCAAAGAGACCCAGTACTTC	CASSFTTGTKETQYF
-	TRBV12-3/TRBV12-4	TRBJ2-3	-	TGTGCCAGCACAAGGGGCGCAGATACGCAGTATTTT	CASTRGADTQYF
few	TRBV4-2	TRBJ1-2	-	TGTGCCAGCAGCCAAGATGGGACGAAAATCTATGGCTACACCTTC	CASSQDGTKIYGYTF
few	TRBV4-3	TRBJ2-1	-	TGCGCCAGCAGCCAAGATGAGGCCGGCTGGAACAATGAGCAGTTCTTC	CASSQDEAGWNNEQFF
-	TRBV5-1	TRBJ2-3	TRBD2	TGCGCCAGCAGCATCTCACTAGCGGGGGGGCTAGATACGCAGTATTTT	CASSISLAGGLDTQYF
-	TRBV4-3	TRBJ2-1	-	TGCGCCAGCAGCCAAGGAGCTACGGGGTACTTCAATGAGCAGTTCTTC	CASSQGATGYFNEQFF
few	TRBV20-1	TRBJ2-1	-	TGCAGTGCTCGCAGGTCAAGCTCCTACAATGAGCAGTTCTTC	CSARRSSSYNEQFF
-	TRBV4-3	TRBJ2-3	TRBD2	TGCGCCAGCAGCCAAGATTGGCGGGGGGGCCTGGCAGATACGCAGTATTTT	CASSQDWRGGLADTQYF
-	TRBV20-1	TRBJ2-3	TRBD2	TGCAGTGCTAGAGCCTTACTAGCGGGGGGGCTCGCAGATACGCAGTATTTT	CSARALLAGGLADTQYF
once	TRBV12-3/TRBV12-4	TRBJ1-2	TRBD1	TGTGCCAGCAGTTGCCGGGACAGGGGTTCTTATGGCTACACCTTC	CASSCRDRGSYGYTF
-	TRBV2	TRBJ2-1	-	TGTGCCGGGGCCTACAATGAGCAGTTCTTC	CAGAYNEQFF
-	TRBV18	TRBJ2-5	-	TGTGCCAGCTCACCAACTAATACTCAAGAGACCCAGTACTTC	CASSPTNTQETQYF
few	TRBV29-1	TRBJ1-1	-	TGCAGCGTTGGGCTGCGGGGGAGGAACACTGAAGCTTTCTTT	CSVGLRGRNTEAFF
few	TRBV7-9	TRBJ1-2	-	TGTGCCAGCAACTTATACGAGACCATGAGGGGCTACACCTTC	CASNLYETMRGYTF
-	TRBV4-1	TRBJ2-1	TRBD2	TGCGCCAGCACTATAGCGGGGGGGAACTACAATGAGCAGTTCTTC	CASTIAGGNYNEQFF
-	TRBV29-1	TRBJ1-1	TRBD1	TGCAGCGTTGTTATCTCCGGGACAGGGGTTGGCACTGAAGCTTTCTTT	CSVVISGTGVGTEAFF
few	TRBV12-3/TRBV12-4	TRBJ1-2	-	TGTGCCAGCAGTTTAGCGAAATTTGGGGGTGGAGGCTACACCTTC	CASSLAKFGGGGYTF
-	TRBV25-1	TRBJ2-7	-	TGTGCCAGCAGTGATATAGGCGGGAACTACGAGCAGTACTTC	CASSDIGGNYEQYF
once	TRBV20-1	TRBJ2-5	-	TGCAGTGCTAGGAGACCGGGACTCCAAGAGACCCAGTACTTC	CSARRPGLQETQYF
-	TRBV28	TRBJ1-4	-	TGTGCCAGCAGTCCCCTCTGGAATACAACTAATGAAAAACTGTTTTTT	CASSPLWNTTNEKLFF
-	TRBV29-1	TRBJ1-1	-	TGCAGCGTTGAGGCCCCCAGGGTTGAGTATGGCACTGAAGCTTTCTTT	CSVEAPRVEYGTEAFF
few	TRBV4-3	TRBJ2-7	-	TGCGCCAGCAGCCGAGGGACCCAGAACTACGAGCAGTACTTC	CASSRGTQNYEQYF
many	TRBV7-9	TRBJ1-2	TRBD1	TGTGCCAGCAGCTCCTCCGGGACAGAATCTTCTGGCTACACCTTC	CASSSSGTESSGYTF
-	TRBV15	TRBJ2-2	-	TGTGCCACCAGCAGAGATCGGTTTGGGGGGGAGCTGTTTTTT	CATSRDRFGGELFF
-	TRBV6-6	TRBJ1-2	-	TGTGCCAGCAGTTACGACAGGATTTCTAACTATGGCTACACCTTC	CASSYDRISNYGYTF
few	TRBV7-2	TRBJ2-7	TRBD2	TGTGCCAGCAGCCTAAGGGCTAGCGGGAGACCCTACGAGCAGTACTTC	CASSLRASGRPYEQYF
few	TRBV20-1	TRBJ2-7	TRBD2	TGCAGTGCTAGATTGCTAGCGGCTCCGCAAAGCTCCTACGAGCAGTACTTC	CSARLLAAPQSSYEQYF
-	TRBV2	TRBJ2-1	TRBD1	TGTGCCAGTCACTCCGGGACAGGGGGTTACAATGAGCAGTTCTTC	CASHSGTGGYNEQFF